What follows describes a single TCR beta chain. The record originates from a study of blood T cell repertoires in COVID-19. Study-wide context: PBMCs, B-cell-depleted T cells, or T cells were the source of the cDNA or gDNA that made up the material.

Clones were read by immunoSEQ multiplex PCR, and TCRdb kept only the in-frame ones, dropping some. This table has approximately 410,000 clones, roughly 90% appearing once. This CDR3 is built from 15 residues. V gave up 3 bases and J gave up 3 bases; unmatched junction bases: 8. Germline lookup yields CDR1 SGHRS and CDR2 YFSETQ. The sequencing sample was made of peripheral blood. The chain is built from TRBV5-1 and TRBJ2-7; TRBD1 agrees at 8 bases. This TCR derives from a woman aged 25 to 45 with active or convalescent COVID-19. The CDR3 DNA is TGCGCCAGCAGCTATACCGGGACAGGCAGCTACGAGCAGTACTTC. The encoded protein is CASSYTGTGSYEQYF.